The clone carrying this T cell receptor beta chain has only one observation. Its antigen remains unknown. Germline is not matched at one junction end, which may reflect a read error. This sample is drawn from a study of long-term antiretroviral therapy in people with HIV. Findings and limits, study-wide: Post-ART samples showed increased diversity that remained below transplant donor control levels. Repertoire composition at all time points was dominated by clones that had expanded before ART.

CDR3 length: 14 amino acids. The V gene's germline CDR1 is SGDLS and CDR2 YYNGEE. The assay used was immunoSEQ (version v3.0), run at survey level. Only in-frame clones appear in the TCRdb table, and some are missing; sequencing was by immunoSEQ multiplex PCR. The sample holds 9,500 or so clones; over 70% are singletons and the top ten take 20% to 25%. No donor had fewer than one pre-ART PBMC sample or fewer than two post-ART PBMC samples. Participants living with HIV all received treatment in the United States. Sequenced material: unsorted PBMCs, taken 1.8 years before starting antiretroviral therapy. The chain is built from TRBV9 and TRBJ1-1; tentatively, D is TRBD1 (6 bases). The receptor comes from a man aged 35 to 55 with HIV. CDR3 protein: CASSEATGHTEASF. The CDR3 DNA reads as TGTGCCAGCAGCGAGGCGACAGGCCACACTGAAGCTTCCTTT.